These 29 T cell receptor beta chains were sequenced from one sample in a study of CD8 T cells in ankylosing spondylitis. Regarding the study as a whole: What appeared characteristic of ankylosing spondylitis blood was a TCR beta motif of seven to nine highly homologous variants.

Their recognized antigens are unknown. TCRdb re-derived calls from the 5' RACE reads in MiXCR, one entry per CDR3 protein. The sample carries roughly 440,000 distinct CDR3 sequences, more than 15% recorded once. The sequenced sample consisted of blood, either unsorted or a sorted T cell fraction (not recorded which). The receptor set was obtained from a male donor with ankylosing spondylitis.

CDR3 DNA sequence: TGCGCCAGCAGCTCGACAGGGGATGCCGGAAACACCATATATTTT. This encodes CASSSTGDAGNTIYF. The chain joins TRBV5-1 to TRBJ1-3; 8 bases align to TRBD1. J was trimmed by 4 bases and V by 3 bases; bases with no gene match: 6. The germline V gene has CDR1 SGHRS and CDR2 YFSETQ. CDR3 length: 15 amino acids.

In its sample, this clonotype was seen a few times. The CDR3 is CATSRDTYQPQHF. The CDR3 bases are TGTGCCACTTCTAGGGACACATATCAGCCCCAGCATTTT. The rearrangement joins TRBV24-1 to TRBJ1-5; D is perhaps TRBD1 (6 bases). Trimming removed 10 bases from V and 5 bases from J, with 14 bases in between. CDR1 KGHDR and CDR2 SFDVKD come from the germline V gene. This CDR3 spans 13 amino acids.

The sample holds a few counts of this clonotype. The chain is built from TRBV20-1 and TRBJ2-2, with TRBD1 matching 9 bases. The V gene end was trimmed by 3 bases and the J gene end by 4 bases; junction bases not matched to a gene: 9. Germline loops: CDR1 DFQATT, CDR2 SNEGSKA (reference sequence). The CDR3 contains 16 residues. The CDR3 reads CSASDRGRSSTGELFF. DNA of the CDR3: TGCAGTGCTAGCGACAGGGGGAGAAGTAGCACCGGGGAGCTGTTTTTT.

At least ten counts were recorded for this clonotype. The chain employs TRBV24-1 and TRBJ2-1; TRBD2 is a possible D gene (5 bases). In germline, CDR1 is KGHDR, CDR2 SFDVKD. V lost 6 bases and J lost 0, with 14 bases in between. The CDR3 length is 16 residues. The CDR3 here is CATSNPSGSSYNEQFF. As DNA, the CDR3 is TGTGCCACCAGTAACCCCAGCGGCAGCTCCTACAATGAGCAGTTCTTC.

This sequence joins TRBV29-1 and TRBJ2-1; D might be TRBD2 (6 bases). The germline gives CDR1 SQVTM, CDR2 ANQGSEA. The CDR3 sequence is 15 residues long. V gave up 3 bases and J gave up 1 base, with 13 bases separating them. The CDR3 DNA is TGCAGCGTTGAGGGGCGGGACGGTTCCTACAATGAGCAGTTCTTC. Translated, it gives CSVEGRDGSYNEQFF.

In its sample, this clonotype was seen a few times. The CDR3 sequence: CASSLGFEQFF. CDR3 coding DNA: TGTGCCAGCAGCTTGGGGTTTGAGCAGTTCTTC. V gene TRBV5-6 combines with J gene TRBJ2-1; D ambiguous. This CDR3 region has 11 residues. V shed 0 bases and J shed 9 bases, with 4 bases lying between them. Per the germline V gene, CDR1 is SGHDT and CDR2 is YYEEEE.

The V and J genes are TRBV5-1 and TRBJ2-7; possibly TRBD1 or TRBD2 for D (6 bases each). The germline CDR1 and CDR2 sequences are SGHRS and YFSETQ. V gave up 0 bases and J gave up 5 bases, with 12 bases separating them. This CDR3 is 14 amino acids long. The CDR3 DNA sequence: TGCGCCAGCAGCTTGGCCGGGGGCGAGGACGAGCAGTACTTC. Translation: CASSLAGGEDEQYF.

The chain employs TRBV5-8 and TRBJ2-7; D is possibly TRBD2 (5 bases). Trimming took 4 bases from V and 1 from J, leaving 12 bases between them. The V gene's germline CDR1 is SGHTS and CDR2 YDEGEE. CDR3 size: 14 residues. The CDR3 protein is CASSLRGPSYEQYF. CDR3 coding DNA: TGTGCCAGCAGCCTCCGGGGTCCGTCCTACGAGCAGTACTTC.

The rearrangement uses TRBV27 and TRBJ1-1, with D possibly being TRBD1 (5 bases). CDR1 MNHEY and CDR2 SMNVEV come from the germline V gene (reference sequence). The CDR3 length is 15 residues. With 5 bases removed from V and 4 bases from J, the gap between germline ends came to 17 bases. As DNA, the CDR3 is TGTGCCAGCAGTACCTGGGGACCCCCGGGCACTGAAGCTTTCTTT. Its protein product is CASSTWGPPGTEAFF.

The J gene is TRBJ1-6, the V gene TRBV11-2; a possible D gene is TRBD1 (5 bases). V lost 0 bases, J lost 6 bases, and 6 bases lay in between. The CDR3 consists of 14 residues. Germline CDR1 SGHAT, CDR2 FQNNGV. CDR3 DNA sequence: TGTGCCAGCAGCTTAGACAGGGTTAATTCACCCCTCCACTTT. Protein: CASSLDRVNSPLHF.

This clonotype showed up many times. The chain has TRBV5-1 and TRBJ1-5, with D hard to call. The CDR3 totals 15 residues. Per germline, CDR1 SGHRS and CDR2 YFSETQ. V lost 4 bases, J lost 2 bases, and 13 bases lay in between. This CDR3 reads CASSTGQRGNQPQHF. The CDR3 coding sequence is TGCGCCAGCAGCACGGGCCAGCGCGGCAATCAGCCCCAGCATTTT.

The rearrangement uses TRBV11-2 and TRBJ2-3; 10 bases are a match to TRBD1. V trimming: 1 base; J trimming: 1 base; junction bases outside the gene matches: 8. The CDR3 runs 18 residues. Germline-derived CDR1 and CDR2 are SGHAT and FQNNGV. The CDR3 loop is CASSLVATGGQGTDTQYF. CDR3 DNA sequence: TGTGCCAGCAGCTTAGTGGCGACAGGGGGCCAGGGCACAGATACGCAGTATTTT.

This clonotype has more than one count but fewer than ten. The rearrangement links TRBV6-1 to TRBJ2-3; 8 positions agree with TRBD2. CDR3 length equals 16 residues. The trim removed 7 bases at V and 0 bases at J, leaving 9 bases unmatched. Germline values: CDR1 MNHNS, CDR2 SASEGT. CDR3 residues: CASTSRGGLSTDTQYF. For the CDR3, the DNA is TGTGCCAGCACCTCTCGGGGGGGCCTAAGCACAGATACGCAGTATTTT.

In its sample, this clonotype was seen a few times. This CDR3 is CASSLDQGAVRNTQYF. CDR3 coding DNA: TGTGCCAGCAGCTTAGATCAGGGGGCGGTTCGAAATACGCAGTATTTT. The chain couples TRBV7-2 to TRBJ2-3; 8 nucleotides match TRBD1. This CDR3 has 16 residues. Germline values: CDR1 SGHTA, CDR2 FQGNSA. Trimming took 1 base from V and 7 from J; bases not matched to a gene: 10.

This clonotype was counted only a few times. CDR3 amino acids: CASSPIAGTYNEQFF. CDR3 in DNA: TGTGCCAGCTCACCAATAGCGGGAACCTACAATGAGCAGTTCTTC. The chain has TRBV18 and TRBJ2-1, with 8 positions matching TRBD2. The CDR3 consists of 15 residues. The V gene end was trimmed by 2 bases and the J gene end by 2 bases; junction bases not matched to a gene: 2. Germline-derived CDR1 and CDR2 are KGHSH and LQKENI.

This clonotype appeared a few times. V gene TRBV4-1 combines with J gene TRBJ2-3; D is ambiguous. The CDR3 consists of 13 residues. From germline, CDR1 is MGHRA and CDR2 YSYEKL. Between the trimmed V and J ends, which lost 1 base and 2 bases, there was a span of 4 bases. CDR3 DNA sequence: TGCGCCAGCAGCCAAGGGATCACAGATACGCAGTATTTT. It specifies CASSQGITDTQYF.

The chain joins TRBV4-1 to TRBJ1-5; D is undetermined. V lost 2 bases, J lost 6 bases, and 14 bases lay in between. The length of the CDR3 is 15 residues. Per the germline V gene, CDR1 is MGHRA and CDR2 is YSYEKL. For the CDR3, the DNA is TGCGCCAGCAGCCAATTGTGGGGTTTAGGTCAGCCCCAGCATTTT. It yields the protein CASSQLWGLGQPQHF.

The chain links TRBV3-1 to TRBJ2-1; TRBD2 aligns across 9 bases. The junction had 11 bases not matched to a gene; V was cut back by 0 bases and J by 8 bases. Per the germline V gene, CDR1 is LGHDT and CDR2 is YNNKEL (reference sequence). The CDR3 is 17 residues long. CDR3 loop: CASSQDRAREGRDEQFF. CDR3 in DNA: TGTGCCAGCAGCCAAGATCGGGCGCGGGAGGGCCGAGATGAGCAGTTCTTC.

J is TRBJ2-5 and V is TRBV27, with 13 nucleotides matching TRBD2. V gave up 3 bases and J gave up 4 bases; unmatched junction bases: 8. CDR1 is MNHEY, CDR2 SMNVEV, per germline (reference sequence). The CDR3 extends over 17 amino acids. CDR3 sequence (DNA): TGTGCCAGCAGTTTGACCGGGACTAGCGGGGCAATAGAGACCCAGTACTTC. Translating it yields CASSLTGTSGAIETQYF.

In the case of this clonotype: At one end the junction does not follow the germline gene, possibly because of a read error. The J gene is TRBJ2-6, the V gene TRBV6-1; D gene ambiguous. Germline CDR1 reads MNHNS; CDR2 reads SASEGT. This CDR3 is built from 15 residues. The CDR3 DNA reads as TGTGCCACCAGTGGGAACTTGATTGGGGCCAACGTCCTGACTTTC. Its translation: CATSGNLIGANVLTF.

This chain uses TRBV27 with TRBJ1-4, with TRBD1 matching over 8 bases. The CDR3 sequence is 17 residues long. Looked up from germline, CDR1 is MNHEY and CDR2 is SMNVEV (reference sequence). V was clipped by 5 bases and J by 8 bases; unmatched bases: 16. CDR3: CASSPAYETGVGEKLFF. In DNA form, the CDR3 reads TGTGCCAGCAGTCCCGCCTATGAGACAGGGGTTGGAGAAAAACTGTTTTTT.

This sequence joins TRBV6-5 and TRBJ2-7; weak D call: TRBD1 (5 bases). This CDR3 is built from 14 residues. Germline assignment: CDR1 MNHEY and CDR2 SVGAGI. The V and J ends lost 7 bases and 0 bases respectively, with 13 bases between them. CDR3 amino acids: CASTSDIFSYEQYF. CDR3 sequence (DNA): TGTGCCAGCACTTCGGACATCTTCTCCTACGAGCAGTACTTC.

In this sample, this clonotype turned up many times. This sequence joins TRBV18 and TRBJ1-2; D unclear. Trimming took off 5 bases at V and 4 bases at J, with 14 bases between the two ends. Germline loops: CDR1 KGHSH, CDR2 LQKENI. The CDR3 extends over 14 amino acids. CDR3 nucleotide sequence: TGTGCCAGCTCATCGGTCCTTGAAACCTATGGCTACACCTTC. Protein: CASSSVLETYGYTF.

This clonotype was seen a few times. The chain links TRBV6-2 or TRBV6-3 to TRBJ1-1, with 9 nucleotides matching TRBD1. The germline CDR1 and CDR2 sequences are MNHEY and SVGEGT. The ends lost 6 bases at V and 7 bases at J; junction bases unmatched: 12. The CDR3 extends over 15 amino acids. The CDR3 DNA is TGTGCCAGCAGAACAGGGGGCACTTCGGTTGGTGAAGCTTTCTTT. Translation gives CASRTGGTSVGEAFF.

There are many counts of this clonotype. The chain couples TRBV12-3 or TRBV12-4 to TRBJ1-6; TRBD1 aligns across 7 bases. The CDR3 is 16 amino acids. V lost 0 bases and J lost 7; bases outside the gene matches: 6. For the CDR3, the DNA is TGTGCCAGCAGTTTAGCATCGGGACAGCTCAATTCACCCCTCCACTTT. It translates to CASSLASGQLNSPLHF.

This clonotype was recorded at least ten times. The rearrangement links TRBV7-2 to TRBJ2-5; the D call may be TRBD1 or TRBD2 (5 bases each). The V gene's germline CDR1 is SGHTA and CDR2 FQGNSA. Between the trimmed V and J ends, which lost 2 bases and 7 bases, there was a span of 14 bases. There are 14 residues in the CDR3. This CDR3 is CASSLYGGRGTQYF. Written as DNA, the CDR3 is TGTGCCAGCAGCTTATATGGGGGACGTGGGACCCAGTACTTC. Filled out from reference TRBV7-2 and TRBJ2-5, the complete variable domain reads GAGVSQSPSNKVTEKGKDVELRCDPISGHTALYWYRQSLGQGLEFLIYFQGNSAPDKSGLPSDRFSAERTGGSVSTLTIQRTQQEDSAVYLCASSLYGGRGTQYFGPGTRLLVL.

This clonotype was picked up a small number of times. The V and J genes are TRBV6-2 or TRBV6-3 and TRBJ1-1; maybe TRBD1 (6 bases). Germline CDR1 reads MNHEY; CDR2 reads SVGEGT. V was cut by 0 bases and J by 6 bases, with 14 bases left in between. The CDR3 spans 15 residues. CDR3 DNA sequence: TGTGCCAGCAGTTACTCAACAGGGAGGCTGGCTGAAGCTTTCTTT. Its protein is CASSYSTGRLAEAFF.

This CDR3 is CASRTQGAEAKNIQYF. CDR3 bases: TGTGCCAGCAGGACCCAGGGGGCGGAAGCCAAAAACATTCAGTACTTC. The rearrangement links TRBV28 to TRBJ2-4; 8 nucleotides line up with TRBD1. The CDR3 runs 16 residues. Trimming at V came to 6 bases and at J to 0 bases, leaving 7 bases not matched to a gene. Germline V gene lookup returns CDR1 MDHEN and CDR2 SYDVKM.

This clonotype was detected a few times. The chain employs TRBV7-2 and TRBJ2-2, with TRBD1 as a possible D gene (7 bases). In germline, CDR1 is SGHTA, CDR2 FQGNSA. Deletions cut 5 bases from V and 4 bases from J, with 17 bases between. The CDR3 has 16 residues. CDR3 loop: CASSPAGGGGTGELFF. The CDR3 nucleotides are TGTGCCAGCAGCCCCGCAGGAGGGGGCGGCACCGGGGAGCTGTTTTTT.